The rows below give T cell receptor beta chains drawn from one sample of a study of CD8 T cells in Susac syndrome. TCRdb analysed the immunoSEQ multiplex PCR reads with MiXCR anew, one entry per CDR3 protein. The table has about 25,000 distinct CDR3 sequences, around 94% seen once. Source material: CD8+ T cells from PBMCs. The source of these receptors is a human donor in good health. Each CDR3 is given with its conserved first and last residue. The order of the fields is V gene, clone size, J gene, CDR3 length, D gene, CDR3 DNA, CDR3 protein. D genes are given only for firm matches. Part of the rows lack a size; the others show once, few, many or a class for expanded clones.

>TRBV7-2|NA|TRBJ1-1|14|TRBD1
TGTGCCAGCAGCTTCTCAGGGGGCGACACTGAAGCTTTCTTT
CASSFSGGDTEAFF
>TRBV3-1|NA|TRBJ2-7|18|NA
TGTGCCAGCAGCCCGTTAAGGGGCAGGGGCCGAAGGTCCTACGAGCAGTACTTC
CASSPLRGRGRRSYEQYF
>TRBV6-2/TRBV6-3|NA|TRBJ2-2|14|TRBD1
TGTGCCAGCAGTTTGGGACAGAGGACCGGGGAGCTGTTTTTT
CASSLGQRTGELFF
>TRBV25-1|NA|TRBJ2-3|13|NA
TGTGCCAGCAGTGAGGGCAGCACAGATACGCAGTATTTT
CASSEGSTDTQYF
>TRBV6-1|NA|TRBJ1-5|13|NA
TGTGCCAGTCTTCAGAATAGCAATCAGCCCCAGCATTTT
CASLQNSNQPQHF
>TRBV5-4|NA|TRBJ2-1|16|TRBD2
TGTGCCAGCAGCTTGGAGCTAGCGGGGGCGGAGGATGAGCAGTTCTTC
CASSLELAGAEDEQFF
>TRBV7-9|NA|TRBJ1-2|17|NA
TGTGCCAGCAGCTCAGGGACTACCTCCGGGACGGGCTATGGCTACACCTTC
CASSSGTTSGTGYGYTF
>TRBV6-1|NA|TRBJ2-1|14|NA
TGTGCCAGCAGTTACGCGCCCGACAGGTCATCGCAGTTCTTC
CASSYAPDRSSQFF
>TRBV10-2|NA|TRBJ2-1|15|TRBD2
TGCGCCAGCAGCACCCTAGCGGGGGCTTACAATGAGCAGTTCTTC
CASSTLAGAYNEQFF
>TRBV12-3/TRBV12-4|once|TRBJ2-1|15|TRBD2
TGTGCCAGCAGTTGGAGACTAGCGGACCTCAATGAGCAGTTCTTC
CASSWRLADLNEQFF
>TRBV29-1|once|TRBJ2-7|14|NA
TGCAGCGTTGAAGAGAGCCGGGAGGGGGCTTTTTACCTCTTC
CSVEESREGAFYLF
>TRBV6-5|few|TRBJ2-2|13|NA
TGTGCCAGCAGTTACTCGGCCCCCGGGGAGCTGTTTTTT
CASSYSAPGELFF
>TRBV9|NA|TRBJ1-2|19|TRBD1
TGTGCCAGCAGCTCCGGGACAGGGGGCGCAGATGGAAGAGGCTATGGCTACACCTTC
CASSSGTGGADGRGYGYTF
>TRBV7-2|NA|TRBJ2-3|12|NA
TGTGCCAGCAGCCCAGGGCGTAGGACGCAGTATTTT
CASSPGRRTQYF
>TRBV10-3|NA|TRBJ1-2|14|NA
TGTGCCATCAGTGAACCCACGACAGAGGAAGGCTACACCTTC
CAISEPTTEEGYTF
>TRBV14|NA|TRBJ2-1|15|NA
TGTGCCAGCAGCCTAATGACACTCTCCTACAATGAGCAGTTCTTC
CASSLMTLSYNEQFF
>TRBV7-8|NA|TRBJ2-7|13|NA
TGTGCCAGCAGCTTAGGATACCTCGACGAGCAGTACTTC
CASSLGYLDEQYF
>TRBV5-4|once|TRBJ2-1|16|TRBD2
TGTGCCAGCAGCTGGAGGACTAGCGGGGGGTACAATGAGCAGTTCTTC
CASSWRTSGGYNEQFF
>TRBV6-1|NA|TRBJ1-2|14|NA
TGTGCCAGCAGTCCTAGGGCCGATCTGAGTGGCTACACCTTC
CASSPRADLSGYTF
>TRBV7-9|NA|TRBJ1-2|18|TRBD1
TGTGCCAGCAGCTTTGGTCCCGGGACAGGCGACCTTGGCTATGGCTACACCTTC
CASSFGPGTGDLGYGYTF
>TRBV7-8|once|TRBJ2-5|15|NA
TGTGCCAGCAGCTTAGAACTCCTGTACCAAGAGACCCAGTACTTC
CASSLELLYQETQYF
>TRBV27|once|TRBJ1-5|15|TRBD1
TGTGCCAGCAGGTACGCTGGGACAGGGAACCAGCCCCAGCATTTT
CASRYAGTGNQPQHF
>TRBV5-6|once|TRBJ2-5|14|NA
TGTGCCAGCAGCTTGGTACTAGTGGAAGAGACCCAGTACTTC
CASSLVLVEETQYF
>TRBV10-2|NA|TRBJ2-3|16|TRBD2
TGCGCCAGCAGTGAGATTAGCGGGGGGGTCACAGATACGCAGTATTTT
CASSEISGGVTDTQYF
>TRBV27|once|TRBJ1-2|11|NA
TGTGCCAGCAGTAGGGGTGATGGCTACACCTTC
CASSRGDGYTF
>TRBV6-1|NA|TRBJ2-7|18|NA
TGTGCCAGCAGTCGGTTTAAGGTCCGCGTAACAGGAGGCCTCGAGCAGTACTTC
CASSRFKVRVTGGLEQYF
>TRBV7-9|NA|TRBJ1-1|14|NA
TGTGCCAGCAGCCCGGGGATTTGGGGCACTGAAGCTTTCTTT
CASSPGIWGTEAFF
>TRBV6-2/TRBV6-3|NA|TRBJ2-2|14|NA
TGTGCCAGCAGTTACCAGACACTAACCGGGGAGCTGTTTTTT
CASSYQTLTGELFF
>TRBV6-1|NA|TRBJ1-6|17|NA
TGTGCCAGCAGTAAACGGATAGCGGGCTCCTATAATTCACCCCTCCACTTT
CASSKRIAGSYNSPLHF
>TRBV6-2/TRBV6-3|NA|TRBJ1-5|13|NA
TGTGCCGGATCAAGGGGTAGCAATCAGCCCCAGCATTTT
CAGSRGSNQPQHF
>TRBV12-3/TRBV12-4|once|TRBJ2-3|16|NA
TGTGCCAGCAGTTTCGGATCGAGGGGGTGGGCAGATACGCAGTATTTT
CASSFGSRGWADTQYF
>TRBV12-5|NA|TRBJ1-1|16|NA
TGTGCTAGTGGTTTGGCCCCACTTACTCGGCACTCTGAAGCTTTCTTT
CASGLAPLTRHSEAFF
>TRBV19|NA|TRBJ2-1|15|TRBD2
TGTGCCAGTAGCCCCTACGGGGGGGCCGTCAATGAGCAGTTCTTC
CASSPYGGAVNEQFF
>TRBV29-1|NA|TRBJ2-7|11|NA
TGCAGCGTTGAACAGGGGGGCGAGCAGTACTTC
CSVEQGGEQYF
>TRBV29-1|NA|TRBJ2-1|12|NA
TGCAGCGTCCCGATTACTAGGCATGAGCAGTTCTTC
CSVPITRHEQFF
>TRBV7-6|NA|TRBJ2-1|15|TRBD2
TGTGCCAGCAGCTTAGGCGGGGGGATTTACAATGAGCAGTTCTTC
CASSLGGGIYNEQFF
>TRBV4-1|once|TRBJ1-2|13|NA
TGCGCCAGCAGCCAAGAACAAGGGGTAGGCTACACCTTC
CASSQEQGVGYTF
>TRBV7-7|NA|TRBJ2-1|16|TRBD2
TGTGCTAGCAGCCCCAGACTAGCGGGGGGGTCCCATGAGCAGTTCTTC
CASSPRLAGGSHEQFF
>TRBV4-3|NA|TRBJ2-2|16|TRBD2
TGCGCCAGCAGCCAAGTAGCGGGGGGGCTTACCGGGGAGCTGTTTTTT
CASSQVAGGLTGELFF
>TRBV6-2/TRBV6-3|NA|TRBJ2-1|15|TRBD2
TGTGCCAGCAGTTCCCGACTAGCGGGGTTAAATGAGCAGTTCTTC
CASSSRLAGLNEQFF
>TRBV6-2/TRBV6-3|NA|TRBJ2-1|11|NA
TGTGCCAGCAGTACCGTATACAAGCAGTTCTTC
CASSTVYKQFF
>TRBV6-2/TRBV6-3|few|TRBJ2-2|21|TRBD2
TGTGCCAGCAGTTCCCACTCAGGACTAGCGGGGGGGCACACGAACACCGGGGAGCTGTTTTTT
CASSSHSGLAGGHTNTGELFF
>TRBV3-1|NA|TRBJ1-5|18|NA
TGTGCCAGCAGCTACGGGATAGACACAAGTCTTAGCAATCAGCCCCAGCATTTT
CASSYGIDTSLSNQPQHF
>TRBV12-3/TRBV12-4|NA|TRBJ2-1|14|NA
TGTGCCAGCTACGGGGGGCTTCCTTACAATGAGCAGTTCTTC
CASYGGLPYNEQFF
>TRBV7-2|NA|TRBJ2-3|16|NA
TGTGCCAGCAGCTTGGGTCGGACAGCTAGCACAGATACGCAGTATTTT
CASSLGRTASTDTQYF
>TRBV20-1|NA|TRBJ1-1|13|NA
TGCAGTGCTAGACTTACACAGAACACTGAAGCTTTCTTT
CSARLTQNTEAFF
>TRBV27|few|TRBJ2-7|12|NA
TGTGCCCGCCGGCTCCCAACTTACGAGCAGTACTTC
CARRLPTYEQYF
>TRBV20-1|NA|TRBJ1-6|17|NA
TGCAGTGCTAGAGACCGGGAGGCGCACTCCTATAATTCACCCCTCCACTTT
CSARDREAHSYNSPLHF
>TRBV3-1|NA|TRBJ2-6|17|NA
TGTGCCAGCAGCCTCTGGGGCAGTAGCTCTGGGGCCAACGTCCTGACTTTC
CASSLWGSSSGANVLTF